This TCR beta chain was found in a study of CD8 T cells in Susac syndrome (dated by TCRdb to about 2019). About the study as a whole: Whether CD8+ T cell activation and differentiation in Susac syndrome was antigen driven was tested using repertoire sequencing. The full study reports these points: The number of individuals in the TCR sequencing and HLA analysis was acknowledged as relatively small.

RNA was extracted using the RNeasy kit, and 0.5 to 1 microgram was reverse transcribed with random hexamers. The immunoSEQ multiplex PCR assay, covering 54 Vbeta and 13 Jbeta segments, was used to amplify TCR beta CDR3 regions. To correct PCR amplification bias, a synthetic template baseline was used for both primer optimization and computational correction. The paper's processing steps were these. Reads were assigned to V, D and J genes according to IMGT and analyzed in immunoSEQ Analyzer, with only productive sequences retained. Clonality was calculated as one minus the Shannon entropy normalized by log2 of the number of productive unique sequences. For each patient and control, public and private clones were evaluated among the 100 most prevalent clones. Susac-specific clones were defined as absent from healthy and MS cohorts, around 980 published viral clones and other ImmuneACCESS disease sequences. Using fastp trimming at Q25 and MiXCR clonotype assembly, TCRdb reanalyzed the public sequencing data and kept in-frame beta chains. Under each unique CDR3 protein, matching rows form one entry showing the most common genes and DNA. The V and J calls follow TCRdb's processing rather than the paper's. In this sample the table shows roughly 180,000 distinct CDR3 sequences, approximately 94% of which occur a single time. The biggest ten clones account for 0.1% of the sample.

CDR1 and CDR2 (SQVTM, ANQGSEA) derive from the germline V gene. Its CDR3 holds 11 amino acids, cysteine through phenylalanine. CDR3 DNA is the only sequence kept; it has 33 bases, read in frame from the first base. Deletion took 7 bases off V and 6 bases off J, with a span of 13 bases between the germline ends. About this clonotype: The specificity of this receptor is unknown. No much larger clonotype is one base removed from it; base qualities were not supplied.

High-throughput TCR beta sequencing profiled peripheral blood CD8+ and CD4+ T cells from healthy donors, Susac syndrome patients and multiple sclerosis patients. The healthy donors served as controls matched for age and sex. Bulk CD8+ and CD4+ T cells were purified magnetically by negative isolation, whereas CD8+ TEMRA cells were enriched by FACS. Blood was drawn into EDTA tubes, processed within 24 hours, and PBMCs were isolated by density gradient centrifugation. PBMCs intended for TCR sequencing were frozen in liquid nitrogen and were later thawed in a 37 degrees C water bath. The sorted or isolated CD4+, CD8+ and CD8+ TEMRA cells had a purity of 90% or higher.

Sequencing was done on a sample of CD4+ T cells from PBMCs. The chain employs TRBV29-1 and TRBJ2-7, with the D gene call left open. The clonotype originates from a human donor in good health. The CDR3 has the sequence CSASTRGEQYF. The bases are TGCAGCGCTTCGACACGTGGCGAGCAGTACTTC.